This T cell receptor beta chain came from a study of T cell responses to AZD1222 COVID-19 vaccine. General observations from the study: Researchers report vaccine-associated CD4 TCRs spanning spike, with dominance at 160-218 and 743-854. Variant regions that are unmutated are reportedly the target of nearly half of spike-specific TCRs. It was only after the peak T cell response that any repertoires were sampled.

This table comes from immunoSEQ multiplex PCR, and its TCRdb copy is limited to in-frame clones, with some not included. The table includes 120,000 or so clones, 87% detected once. This clone is a singleton in its sample. Its target is not known. The CDR3 loop spans 15 amino acids. CDR1 SNHLY and CDR2 FYNNEI come from the germline V gene. V lost 6 bases to trimming and J lost 13 bases, with 22 bases between them. The rearrangement links TRBV2 to TRBJ1-6; TRBD1 might be the D (5 bases). The TCR was taken from an adult in good health. The sequencing here drew on peripheral blood, taken on day 0 of AZD1222 vaccination. CDR3 nucleotides: TGTGCCAGCAGGGGGGTACTTTCAGAAGGAAGCCCCCTCCACTTT. Its translation: CASRGVLSEGSPLHF.